The sample holds a few counts of the clone carrying this TCR beta chain. The CDR3 has 14 residues. J was trimmed by 4 bases and V by 5 bases; bases with no gene match: 3. CDR1 MNHEY and CDR2 SVGAGI come from the germline V gene. One entry per CDR3 protein results from TCRdb running MiXCR on the 5' RACE reads. The sample includes about 40,000 distinct CDR3 sequences, roughly a fifth of them seen just once. Treg sorting used a CD4+CD25+CD127-/low gate. The sequencing input was Tregs sorted from blood. The clonotype originates from a female donor with breast cancer. The chain is built from TRBV6-5 and TRBJ2-3; 10 nucleotides match TRBD1. CDR3 in DNA: TGTGCCAGCAGTATGGACAGGGGGTCAGATACGCAGTATTTT. Amino acid sequence: CASSMDRGSDTQYF.